The next 6 T cell receptor beta chains were all read from a single sample in a study of technical replicates of blood from a few donors. Only in-frame clones appear in the TCRdb table, and some are missing; sequencing was by immunoSEQ multiplex PCR. The sample yields roughly 61,000 clones, around 97% seen once. Sequencing was carried out using T cells isolated from PBMCs. These receptors all come from a human donor in good health.

As DNA, the CDR3 is TGTGCCAGCAGAGATAGCGGGGGGGCTCCCTACGAGCAGTACTTC. This codes for CASRDSGGAPYEQYF. The chain combines TRBV6-5 with TRBJ2-7; 11 bases fit TRBD2. This CDR3 is built from 15 residues. Germline V gene sequence: CDR1 MNHEY, CDR2 SVGAGI. Trimming at V came to 6 bases and at J to 2 bases, leaving 6 bases not matched to a gene.

The genes are TRBV29-1 and TRBJ2-1, with D maybe TRBD2 (5 bases). CDR1 SQVTM and CDR2 ANQGSEA come from the germline V gene. The CDR3 contains 13 residues. Trimming shortened V by 7 bases and J by 8 bases, and 18 bases separated the two germline ends. The CDR3 region is CSAGSGERHEQFF. For the CDR3, the DNA is TGCAGCGCGGGAAGCGGAGAAAGACATGAGCAGTTCTTC.

V usage is TRBV28 and J usage is TRBJ2-3; no reliable D call. This CDR3 contains 13 residues. CDR1 is MDHEN, CDR2 SYDVKM, per germline. The germline V and J ends were trimmed by 5 bases and 2 bases, with 8 bases remaining between them. The CDR3 sequence: CASSTTSTDTQYF. The CDR3 coding sequence is TGTGCCAGCAGTACTACTTCCACAGATACGCAGTATTTT. The full variable domain, its missing parts supplied by reference TRBV28 and TRBJ2-3, is DVKVTQSSRYLVKRTGEKVFLECVQDMDHENMFWYRQDPGLGLRLIYFSYDVKMKEKGDIPEGYSVSREKKERFSLILESASTNQTSMYLCASSTTSTDTQYFGPGTRLTVL.

The chain employs TRBV5-1 and TRBJ2-3; possible D gene TRBD1, 8 bases. The CDR3 is 13 residues long. Trimming took off 4 bases at V and 4 bases at J, with 10 bases between the two ends. The germline V gene has CDR1 SGHRS and CDR2 YFSETQ. Written as DNA, the CDR3 is TGCGCCAGCAGCACAGGGGGGGCAGATACGCAGTATTTT. It codes for CASSTGGADTQYF.

This clone was observed a single time. The CDR3 here is CASSAALAGLNTGELFF. CDR3 in DNA: TGCGCCAGCAGTGCGGCACTAGCGGGCTTGAATACCGGGGAGCTGTTTTTT. The J gene is TRBJ2-2, the V gene TRBV10-2; TRBD2 matches at 9 bases. The CDR3 contains 17 residues. V was pared by 4 bases and J by 5 bases, with 11 bases of the junction left unmatched. The V gene's germline CDR1 is WSHSY and CDR2 SAAADI.

This chain joins TRBV19 and TRBJ2-1, with 7 bases that match TRBD2. The germline V gene has CDR1 LNHDA and CDR2 SQIVND (reference sequence). V lost 9 bases, J lost 0 bases, and 11 bases stayed unmatched. The CDR3 loop spans 16 amino acids. In DNA, the CDR3 is TGTGCCAGCCTATCGGAGGGCGGGAGCTCCTACAATGAGCAGTTCTTC. Residues: CASLSEGGSSYNEQFF.